This T cell receptor (beta chain) emerged from a study of shared clonotypes between healthy human individuals. From germline, CDR1 is SGHVS and CDR2 FNYEAQ. Trimming removed 2 bases at V and 9 bases at J, with 11 bases between. The CDR3 contains 13 residues. Some clones are missing from TCRdb's copy, which holds only in-frame ones; the method was immunoSEQ multiplex PCR. This table has 450,000 to 500,000 clones, roughly 80% appearing once. V usage is TRBV7-6 and J usage is TRBJ1-5; maybe TRBD1 (5 bases). The sequence came from a woman in her thirties or forties in good health. Some clones in this sample may be carry-over from other donors' samples. The source material was PBMCs. This CDR3 is CASSLTREAPQHF. Written as DNA, the CDR3 is TGTGCCAGCAGCTTAACCAGGGAGGCGCCCCAGCATTTT.